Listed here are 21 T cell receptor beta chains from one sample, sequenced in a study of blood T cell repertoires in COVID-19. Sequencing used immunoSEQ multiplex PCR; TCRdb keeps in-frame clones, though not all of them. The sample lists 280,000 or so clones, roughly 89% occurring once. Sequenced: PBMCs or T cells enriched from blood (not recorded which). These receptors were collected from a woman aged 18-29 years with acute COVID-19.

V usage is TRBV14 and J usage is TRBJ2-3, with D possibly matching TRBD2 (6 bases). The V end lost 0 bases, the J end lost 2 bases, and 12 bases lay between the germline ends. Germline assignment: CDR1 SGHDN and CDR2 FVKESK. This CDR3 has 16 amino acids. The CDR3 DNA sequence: TGTGCCAGCAGCCAAGAATTTGGGGGGTTCACAGATACGCAGTATTTT. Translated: CASSQEFGGFTDTQYF.

CDR3 in amino acids: CASSQDDRGNQPQHF. The CDR3, as DNA: TGTGCCAGCAGCCAAGATGACAGGGGTAATCAGCCCCAGCATTTT. The J gene is TRBJ1-5, the V gene TRBV4-2, with 8 bases lining up with TRBD1. V was pared by 0 bases and J by 4 bases, with 2 bases of the junction left unmatched. CDR1 and CDR2 (germline): LGHNA, YNFKEQ. The CDR3 consists of 15 residues.

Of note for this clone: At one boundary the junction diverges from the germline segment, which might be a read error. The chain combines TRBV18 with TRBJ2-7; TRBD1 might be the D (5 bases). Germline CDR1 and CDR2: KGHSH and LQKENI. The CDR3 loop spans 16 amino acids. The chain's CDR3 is CASSPLVKGSSYEQYF. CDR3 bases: TGTGCCAGCTCGCCACTGGTCAAGGGGTCAAGCTACGAGCAGTACTTC.

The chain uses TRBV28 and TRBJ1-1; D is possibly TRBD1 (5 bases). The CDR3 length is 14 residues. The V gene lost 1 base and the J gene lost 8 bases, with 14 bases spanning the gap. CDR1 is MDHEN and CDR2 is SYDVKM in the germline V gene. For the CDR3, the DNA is TGTGCCAGCAGTTTATCCGGGGGGACGGGAGAAGCTTTCTTT. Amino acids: CASSLSGGTGEAFF.

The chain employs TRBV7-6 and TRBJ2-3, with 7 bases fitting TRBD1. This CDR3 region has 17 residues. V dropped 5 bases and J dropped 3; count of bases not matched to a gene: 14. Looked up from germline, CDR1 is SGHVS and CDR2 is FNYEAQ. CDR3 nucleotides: TGTGCCAGCAGCCGGCCTACAGGGGCCAGGAATACAGATACGCAGTATTTT. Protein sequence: CASSRPTGARNTDTQYF. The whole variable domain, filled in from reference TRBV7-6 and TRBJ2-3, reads GAGVSQSPRYKVTKRGQDVALRCDPISGHVSLYWYRQALGQGPEFLTYFNYEAQQDKSGLPNDRFSAERPEGSISTLTIQRTEQRDSAMYRCASSRPTGARNTDTQYFGPGTRLTVL.

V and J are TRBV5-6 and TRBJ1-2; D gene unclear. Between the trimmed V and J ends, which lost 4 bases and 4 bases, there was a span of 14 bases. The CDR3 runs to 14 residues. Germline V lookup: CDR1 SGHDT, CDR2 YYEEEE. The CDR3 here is CASSSNTRSYGYTF. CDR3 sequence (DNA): TGTGCCAGCAGCAGCAACACTCGGAGCTATGGCTACACCTTC.

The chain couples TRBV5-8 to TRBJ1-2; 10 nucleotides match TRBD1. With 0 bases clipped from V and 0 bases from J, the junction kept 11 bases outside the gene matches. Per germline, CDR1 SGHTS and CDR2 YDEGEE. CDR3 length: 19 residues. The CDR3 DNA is TGTGCCAGCAGCTTGGCCCGGACAGGGGGAACCTTAGCTAACTATGGCTACACCTTC. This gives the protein CASSLARTGGTLANYGYTF.

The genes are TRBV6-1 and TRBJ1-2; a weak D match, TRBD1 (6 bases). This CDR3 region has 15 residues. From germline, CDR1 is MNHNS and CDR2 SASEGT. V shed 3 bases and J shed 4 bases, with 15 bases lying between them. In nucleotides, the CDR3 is TGTGCCAGCAGTGAGGCAGGGGCGCATATCTATGGCTACACCTTC. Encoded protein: CASSEAGAHIYGYTF.

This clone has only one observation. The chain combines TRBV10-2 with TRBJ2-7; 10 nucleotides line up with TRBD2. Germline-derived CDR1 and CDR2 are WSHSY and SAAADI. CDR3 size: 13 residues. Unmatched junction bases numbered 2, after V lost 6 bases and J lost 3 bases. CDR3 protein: CASRASGSYEQYF. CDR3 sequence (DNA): TGCGCCAGCAGAGCTAGCGGGAGCTACGAGCAGTACTTC.

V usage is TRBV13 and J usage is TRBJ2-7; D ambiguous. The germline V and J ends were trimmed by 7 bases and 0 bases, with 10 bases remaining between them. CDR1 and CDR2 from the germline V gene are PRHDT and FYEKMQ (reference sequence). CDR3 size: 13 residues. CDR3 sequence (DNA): TGTGCCAGCACCACGAGCCTCTCCTACGAGCAGTACTTC. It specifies CASTTSLSYEQYF. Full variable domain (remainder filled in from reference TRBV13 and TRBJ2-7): AAGVIQSPRHLIKEKRETATLKCYPIPRHDTVYWYQQGPGQDPQFLISFYEKMQSDKGSIPDRFSAQQFSDYHSELNMSSLELGDSALYFCASTTSLSYEQYFGPGTRLTVT.

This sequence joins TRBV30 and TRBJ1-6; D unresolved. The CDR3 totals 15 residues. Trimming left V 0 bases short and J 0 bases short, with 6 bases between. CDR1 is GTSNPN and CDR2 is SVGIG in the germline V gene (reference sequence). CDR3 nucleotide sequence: TGTGCCTGGAGTGTACTTAGCTCCTATAATTCACCCCTCCACTTT. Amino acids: CAWSVLSSYNSPLHF.

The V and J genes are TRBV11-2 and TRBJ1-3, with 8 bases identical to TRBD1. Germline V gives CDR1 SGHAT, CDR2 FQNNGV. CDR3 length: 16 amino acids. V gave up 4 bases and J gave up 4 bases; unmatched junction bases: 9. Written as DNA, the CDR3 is TGTGCCAGCAGCTCTCGTCGACAGGGGTTGGGAAACACCATATATTTT. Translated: CASSSRRQGLGNTIYF.

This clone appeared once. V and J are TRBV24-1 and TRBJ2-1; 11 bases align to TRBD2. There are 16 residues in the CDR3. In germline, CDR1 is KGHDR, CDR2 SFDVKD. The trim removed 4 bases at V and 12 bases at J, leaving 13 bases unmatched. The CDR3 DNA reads TGTGCCACCAGTGAGGGGACTAGCGGAGAGGTTTTGGGGCAGTTCTTC. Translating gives CATSEGTSGEVLGQFF.

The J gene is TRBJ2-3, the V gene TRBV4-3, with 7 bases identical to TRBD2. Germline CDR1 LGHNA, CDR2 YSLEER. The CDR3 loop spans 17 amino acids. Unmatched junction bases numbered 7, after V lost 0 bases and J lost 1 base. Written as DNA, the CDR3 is TGCGCCAGCAGCCAAGATGTGGGGGGGATTCGCACAGATACGCAGTATTTT. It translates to CASSQDVGGIRTDTQYF.

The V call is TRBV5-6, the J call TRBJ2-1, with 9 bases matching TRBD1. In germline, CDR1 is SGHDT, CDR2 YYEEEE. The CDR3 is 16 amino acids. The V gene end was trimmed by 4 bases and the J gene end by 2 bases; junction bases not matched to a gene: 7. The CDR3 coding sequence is TGTGCCAGCAGCACGGACAGGGGAAGGACCTACAATGAGCAGTTCTTC. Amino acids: CASSTDRGRTYNEQFF.

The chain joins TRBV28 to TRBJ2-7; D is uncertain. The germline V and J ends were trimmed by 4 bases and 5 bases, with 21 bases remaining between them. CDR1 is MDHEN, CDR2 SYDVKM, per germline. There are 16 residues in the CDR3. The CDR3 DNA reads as TGTGCCAGCAGTTCGTCCGAGGTAGTCGTGGAAGACGAGCAGTACTTC. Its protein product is CASSSSEVVVEDEQYF.

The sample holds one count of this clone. The CDR3 loop reads CAGNGGGGSNTEAFF. CDR3 DNA: TGCGCCGGGAACGGTGGGGGGGGTTCTAACACTGAAGCTTTCTTT. This chain connects TRBV10-1 to TRBJ1-1, with D perhaps matching TRBD1 (5 bases). The germline V gene has CDR1 WNHNN and CDR2 SYGVQD (reference sequence). V shed 11 bases and J shed 2 bases, with 21 bases lying between them. This CDR3 comprises 15 residues.

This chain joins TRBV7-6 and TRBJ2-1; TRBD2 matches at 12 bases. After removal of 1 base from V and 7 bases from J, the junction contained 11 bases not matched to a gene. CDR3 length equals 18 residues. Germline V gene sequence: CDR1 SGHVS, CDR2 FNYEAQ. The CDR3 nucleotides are TGTGCCAGCAGCTTAGGCCTAGCGGGAGGGTCTAACGCGAATGAGCAGTTCTTC. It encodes CASSLGLAGGSNANEQFF.

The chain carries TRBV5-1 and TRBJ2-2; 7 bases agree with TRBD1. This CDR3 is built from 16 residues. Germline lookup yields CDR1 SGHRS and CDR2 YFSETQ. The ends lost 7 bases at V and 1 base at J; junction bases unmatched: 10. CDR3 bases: TGCGCCAGCGGAACCCCGGGACAGAGGAACACCGGGGAGCTGTTTTTT. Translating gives CASGTPGQRNTGELFF.

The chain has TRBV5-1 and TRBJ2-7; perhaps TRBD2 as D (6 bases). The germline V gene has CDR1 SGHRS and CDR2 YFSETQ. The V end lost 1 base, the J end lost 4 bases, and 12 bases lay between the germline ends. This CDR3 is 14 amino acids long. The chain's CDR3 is CASSLYGSKYEQYF. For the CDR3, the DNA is TGCGCCAGCAGCTTGTACGGGAGCAAGTACGAGCAGTACTTC. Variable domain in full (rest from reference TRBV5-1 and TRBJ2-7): KAGVTQTPRYLIKTRGQQVTLSCSPISGHRSVSWYQQTPGQGLQFLFEYFSETQRNKGNFPGRFSGRQFSNSRSEMNVSTLELGDSALYLCASSLYGSKYEQYFGPGTRLTVT.

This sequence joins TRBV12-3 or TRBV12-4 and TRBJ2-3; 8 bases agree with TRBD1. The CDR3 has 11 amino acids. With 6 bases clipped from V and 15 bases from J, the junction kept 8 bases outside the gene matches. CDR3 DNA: TGTGCCAGCAGCCCGGACAGGGTGAGATATTTT. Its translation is CASSPDRVRYF.